These T cell receptor beta chains were read from a single sample in a study of human T cells and chemical hapten exposure. MiXCR was run by TCRdb on the RACE reads, yielding one entry per CDR3 protein. The sample has around 190,000 distinct CDR3 sequences; more than 20% are singletons. This specimen consisted of whole blood, obtained in connection with sensitization to the hapten diphenylcyclopropenone (DPC). The receptors were gathered from a woman in her forties or fifties with alopecia areata. Some clones in this sample may be carry-over from other donors' samples. CDR3s include the opening cysteine and the closing phenylalanine or tryptophan. The order of the fields is J gene, V gene, CDR3 protein.

TRBJ1-1,TRBV7-3,CASSLRGVRAEAFF
TRBJ1-1,TRBV11-1,CASSLASTGNTEAFF
TRBJ2-1,TRBV7-8,CASSWGGTTGEQFF
TRBJ2-7,TRBV7-6,CASSLAPTGTSYEQYF
TRBJ2-7,TRBV29-1,CSVSGGLRYEQYF
TRBJ2-1,TRBV29-1,CSVPGPSFNEQFF
TRBJ2-2,TRBV6-1,CASSEVSGRRTGELFF
TRBJ2-1,TRBV5-5,CASSFAGRAEFF
TRBJ2-1,TRBV7-9,CASSLEVGAVNEQFF
TRBJ2-3,TRBV12-3/TRBV12-4,CASSEDGLAGVKYF
TRBJ2-1,TRBV14,CASNRRGPYNEQFF
TRBJ2-1,TRBV29-1,CSVKGLAGVNEQFF
TRBJ2-1,TRBV7-9,CASSLFGTGHNEQFF
TRBJ2-3,TRBV20-1,CSAVGGGTDTQYF
TRBJ1-3,TRBV29-1,CSVQDARISGNTIYF
TRBJ1-1,TRBV7-6,CASSLSGTGGAGEAFF
TRBJ2-1,TRBV11-1,CASSPPDISYNEQFF
TRBJ1-1,TRBV7-9,CASMNRGGEAFF
TRBJ1-2,TRBV12-3/TRBV12-4,CASSLQTNYGYTF
TRBJ1-2,TRBV10-3,CAISQTVYYGYTF
TRBJ2-3,TRBV20-1,CSASSSTNTDTQYF
TRBJ2-1,TRBV2,CASPTDRTTYNEQFF
TRBJ2-3,TRBV7-9,CASSLSLAGFTDTQYF
TRBJ2-1,TRBV20-1,CSAREASGRNYNEQFF
TRBJ1-1,TRBV29-1,CSVEVSGRNTEAFF
TRBJ2-2,TRBV5-1,CASSYSGQGGFTGELFF
TRBJ1-1,TRBV12-3/TRBV12-4,CASNWRVNTEAFF
TRBJ1-2,TRBV29-1,CSVDPGTGAAAGYTF
TRBJ2-7,TRBV18,CASSREGPPYEQYF
TRBJ2-1,TRBV25-1,CASSTNNEQFF
TRBJ2-7,TRBV28,CASYGQDNSYEQYF
TRBJ1-1,TRBV7-9,CATPKGGINTEAFF
TRBJ2-1,TRBV15,CATSRAGLTNEQFF
TRBJ2-3,TRBV29-1,CSAEGAPDTQYF
TRBJ2-2,TRBV7-9,CASSLLSAGELFF